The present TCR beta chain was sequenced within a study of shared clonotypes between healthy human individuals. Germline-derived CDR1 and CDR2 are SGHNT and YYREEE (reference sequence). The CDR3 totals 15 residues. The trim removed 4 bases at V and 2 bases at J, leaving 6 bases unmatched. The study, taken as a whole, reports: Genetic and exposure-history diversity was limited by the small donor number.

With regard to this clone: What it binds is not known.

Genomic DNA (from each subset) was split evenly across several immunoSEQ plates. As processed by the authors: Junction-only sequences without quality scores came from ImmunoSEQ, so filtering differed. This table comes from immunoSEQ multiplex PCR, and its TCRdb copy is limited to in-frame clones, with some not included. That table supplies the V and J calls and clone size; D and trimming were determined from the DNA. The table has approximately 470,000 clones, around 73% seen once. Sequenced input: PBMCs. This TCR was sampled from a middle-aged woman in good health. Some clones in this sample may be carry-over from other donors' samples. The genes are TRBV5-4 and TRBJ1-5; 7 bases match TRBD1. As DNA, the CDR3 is TGTGCCAGCAGCCAAGGGGGCATGGGCAATCAGCCCCAGCATTTT. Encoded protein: CASSQGGMGNQPQHF.